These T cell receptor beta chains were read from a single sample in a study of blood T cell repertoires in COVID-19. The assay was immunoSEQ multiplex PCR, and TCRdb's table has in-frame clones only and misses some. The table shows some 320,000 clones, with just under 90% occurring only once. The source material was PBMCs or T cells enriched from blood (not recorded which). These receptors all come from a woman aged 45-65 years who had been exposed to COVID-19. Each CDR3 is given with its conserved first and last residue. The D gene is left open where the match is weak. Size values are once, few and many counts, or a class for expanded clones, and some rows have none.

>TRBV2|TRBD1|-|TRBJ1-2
CASSGAAGQGFFGYTF
TGTGCCAGCAGCGGAGCAGCGGGACAGGGGTTCTTTGGCTACACCTTC
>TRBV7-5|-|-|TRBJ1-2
CARSSTGPKGGYTF
TGTGCCAGAAGCTCGACAGGTCCCAAAGGTGGCTACACCTTC
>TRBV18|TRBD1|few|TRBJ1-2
CASPRPGQGTYGYTF
TGTGCCAGCCCGCGCCCGGGACAGGGCACCTATGGCTACACCTTC
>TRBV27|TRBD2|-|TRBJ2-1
CASSFNPLRGSSYNEQFF
TGTGCCAGCAGTTTCAATCCTTTGCGGGGGAGCTCATACAATGAGCAGTTCTTC
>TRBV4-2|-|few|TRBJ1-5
CASSIARGQPQHF
TGTGCCAGCAGCATTGCCAGGGGTCAGCCCCAGCATTTT
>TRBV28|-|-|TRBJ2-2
CASSSRGGALRTGELFF
TGTGCCAGCAGTTCGCGTGGAGGGGCATTGAGGACCGGGGAGCTGTTTTTT
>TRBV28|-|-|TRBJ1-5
CASSLSAVNQPQHF
TGTGCCAGCAGTTTATCGGCGGTGAATCAGCCCCAGCATTTT
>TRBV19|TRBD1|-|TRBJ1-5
CASKTGLGNQPQHF
TGTGCCAGCAAGACAGGGTTAGGCAATCAGCCCCAGCATTTT
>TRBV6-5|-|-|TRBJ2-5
CASAVRGIQETQYF
TGTGCCAGCGCCGTTAGGGGGATTCAAGAGACCCAGTACTTC
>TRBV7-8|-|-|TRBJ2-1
CASSPREFGGFNEQFF
TGTGCCAGCAGCCCCCGTGAGTTTGGGGGCTTCAATGAGCAGTTCTTC
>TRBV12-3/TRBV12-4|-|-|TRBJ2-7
CASRFLGTYEQYF
TGTGCCAGCAGGTTCCTTGGCACCTACGAGCAGTACTTC
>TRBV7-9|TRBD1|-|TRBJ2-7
CASSLRSTGTESYEQYF
TGTGCCAGCAGCCTACGCTCTACCGGGACAGAATCCTACGAGCAGTACTTC
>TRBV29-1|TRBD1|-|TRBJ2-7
CSVSGQGVLEQYF
TGCAGCGTTTCAGGACAGGGGGTTTTAGAGCAGTACTTC
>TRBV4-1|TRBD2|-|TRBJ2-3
CASSQNLAGGTDTQYF
TGCGCCAGCAGCCAAAATTTGGCGGGGGGCACAGATACGCAGTATTTT
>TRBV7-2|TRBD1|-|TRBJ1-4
CASSPGQGFNEKLFF
TGTGCCAGCAGCCCCGGACAGGGATTTAATGAAAAACTGTTTTTT
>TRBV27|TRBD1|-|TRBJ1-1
CASKGQGMVGGKNTEAFF
TGTGCCAGCAAGGGACAGGGGATGGTAGGGGGAAAAAACACTGAAGCTTTCTTT
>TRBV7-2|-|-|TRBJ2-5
CASSQGETQYF
TGTGCCAGCAGCCAGGGCGAGACCCAGTACTTC
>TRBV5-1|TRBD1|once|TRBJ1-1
CASRGQGAMNTEAFF
TGCGCCAGCAGGGGACAGGGGGCGATGAACACTGAAGCTTTCTTT
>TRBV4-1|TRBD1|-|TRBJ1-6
CASSQGTGYNSPLHF
TGCGCCAGCAGCCAAGGGACAGGGTATAATTCACCCCTCCACTTT
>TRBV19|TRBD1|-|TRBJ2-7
CASSRLSGQGYEQYF
TGTGCCAGTAGTCGGCTTTCGGGACAGGGCTACGAGCAGTACTTC
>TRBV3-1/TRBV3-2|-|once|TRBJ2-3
CASSQGGVSSTDTQYF
TGTGCCAGCAGCCAAGGCGGGGTCTCTAGCACAGATACGCAGTATTTT
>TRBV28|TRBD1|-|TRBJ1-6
CASSFPETGAINSPLHF
TGTGCCAGCAGTTTCCCCGAAACAGGGGCCATTAATTCACCCCTCCACTTT
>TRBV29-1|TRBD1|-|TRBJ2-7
CSVESRQGVWGEQYF
TGCAGCGTTGAAAGCCGGCAGGGGGTATGGGGCGAGCAGTACTTC
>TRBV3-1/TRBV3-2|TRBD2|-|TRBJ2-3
CASSPLGLAGGLTDTQYF
TGTGCCAGCAGCCCCCTTGGACTAGCGGGGGGGCTCACAGATACGCAGTATTTT
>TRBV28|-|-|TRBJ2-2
CATQATNTGELFF
TGTGCCACCCAGGCCACGAACACCGGGGAGCTGTTTTTT
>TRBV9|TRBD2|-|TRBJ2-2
CASTASGGTNTGELFF
TGTGCCAGCACCGCTAGCGGGGGGACTAACACCGGGGAGCTGTTTTTT
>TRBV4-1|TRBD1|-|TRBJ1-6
CASSQDLGQYSPLHF
TGCGCCAGCAGCCAAGATTTGGGACAGTACTCACCCCTCCACTTT
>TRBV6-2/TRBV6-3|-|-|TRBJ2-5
CASSYSREPRETQYF
TGTGCCAGCAGTTATTCGCGGGAACCTCGAGAGACCCAGTACTTC
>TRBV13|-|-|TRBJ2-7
CASSLGGFLGGYEQYF
TGTGCCAGCAGCTTAGGCGGGTTCCTTGGTGGCTACGAGCAGTACTTC
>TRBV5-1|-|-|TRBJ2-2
CASSLPTSLGELFF
TGCGCCAGCAGCTTGCCAACTAGCTTGGGGGAGCTGTTTTTT
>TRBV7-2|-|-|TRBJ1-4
CASSQPPGMGEKLFF
TGTGCCAGCAGCCAACCCCCAGGGATGGGTGAAAAACTGTTTTTT
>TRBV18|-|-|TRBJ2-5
CASSPRDTQETQYF
TGTGCCAGCTCACCACGGGACACTCAAGAGACCCAGTACTTC
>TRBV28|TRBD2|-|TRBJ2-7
CASASGYEQYF
TGTGCCAGTGCTAGCGGCTACGAGCAGTACTTC
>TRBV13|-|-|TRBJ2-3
CASSLETGTTDTQYF
TGTGCCAGCAGCTTAGAGACAGGCACCACAGATACGCAGTATTTT
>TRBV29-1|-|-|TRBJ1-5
CSVGQENQPQHF
TGCAGCGTTGGACAGGAAAATCAGCCCCAGCATTTT
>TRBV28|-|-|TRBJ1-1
CATLLTVGTEAFF
TGTGCCACCCTACTGACAGTTGGAACTGAAGCTTTCTTT
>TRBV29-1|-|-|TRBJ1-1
CSVGQPNTEAFF
TGCAGCGTGGGACAACCGAACACTGAAGCTTTCTTT
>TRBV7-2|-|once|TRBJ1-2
CASSLQEASNYGYTF
TGTGCCAGCAGTTTACAGGAAGCCTCTAACTATGGCTACACCTTC
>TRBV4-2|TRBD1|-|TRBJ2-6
CASSLQGFGSGANVLTF
TGTGCCAGCAGCCTACAGGGGTTTGGCTCTGGGGCCAACGTCCTGACTTTC
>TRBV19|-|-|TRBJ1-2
CASSTREYGYTF
TGTGCCAGTAGTACGAGAGAATATGGCTACACCTTC
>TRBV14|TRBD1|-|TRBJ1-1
CASSQAQWDSGTRGSEAFF
TGTGCCAGCAGCCAAGCACAATGGGACAGTGGTACCCGGGGGTCTGAAGCTTTCTTT
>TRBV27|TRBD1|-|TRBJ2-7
CASSFRRAGTGGDYEQYF
TGTGCCAGCAGTTTCCGTCGGGCTGGGACAGGGGGAGACTACGAGCAGTACTTC
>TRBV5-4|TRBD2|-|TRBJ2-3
CASSPGTSGGVYTQYF
TGTGCCAGCAGCCCCGGGACTAGCGGGGGGGTTTATACGCAGTATTTT
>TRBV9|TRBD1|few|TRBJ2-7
CASSYGTGGSYEQYF
TGTGCCAGCAGCTACGGGACAGGGGGATCCTACGAGCAGTACTTC
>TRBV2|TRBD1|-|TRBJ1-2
CASTMYRGRGGYTF
TGTGCCAGCACTATGTACAGGGGGCGCGGTGGCTACACCTTC
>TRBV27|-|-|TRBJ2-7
CASSPLGGQMNSYEQYF
TGTGCCAGCAGTCCGCTCGGGGGACAGATGAACTCCTACGAGCAGTACTTC
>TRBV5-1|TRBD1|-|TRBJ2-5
CASRPGTGARETQYF
TGCGCCAGCCGACCCGGGACAGGGGCGAGAGAGACCCAGTACTTC
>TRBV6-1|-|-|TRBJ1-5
CASSEHPQINQPQHF
TGTGCCAGCAGTGAACATCCACAGATAAATCAGCCCCAGCATTTT